The rows below give T cell receptor beta chains drawn from one sample of a study of control samples from healthy donors and cancer patients. Profiled with immunoSEQ multiplex PCR; TCRdb holds only in-frame clones, not every one. The table records about 51,000 clones, roughly 89% of them present only once. What was sequenced was PBMCs. The source is a middle-aged man with colorectal cancer. Both conserved end residues are part of each CDR3. The D gene is left open where the match is weak. Clone size is stated in some rows and not others, as once, few, many or a class when expanded.

j_gene: TRBJ2-1; v_gene: TRBV4-3; abundance: -; d_gene: TRBD2; CDR3nt: TGCGCCAGCAGCCAAGAAAGGACTAGTTACAATGAGCAGTTCTTC; CDR3aa: CASSQERTSYNEQFF
j_gene: TRBJ1-6; v_gene: TRBV4-1; abundance: -; d_gene: TRBD1; CDR3nt: TGCGCCAGCAGCTGGGACAGCTCCTATAATTCACCCCTCCACTTT; CDR3aa: CASSWDSSYNSPLHF
j_gene: TRBJ1-5; v_gene: TRBV28; abundance: -; d_gene: -; CDR3nt: TGTGCCAGCAGTTCAGGAGGGTCCAATCAGCCCCAGCATTTT; CDR3aa: CASSSGGSNQPQHF
j_gene: TRBJ2-5; v_gene: TRBV14; abundance: few; d_gene: -; CDR3nt: TGTGCCAGCAGCCCCGGGAGAGAGACCCAGTACTTC; CDR3aa: CASSPGRETQYF
j_gene: TRBJ2-5; v_gene: TRBV6-1; abundance: -; d_gene: TRBD2; CDR3nt: TGTGCCAGCAGTGAAGGCCTGGTAGCGGGAGTTTGGGAGACCCAGTACTTC; CDR3aa: CASSEGLVAGVWETQYF
j_gene: TRBJ1-5; v_gene: TRBV7-2; abundance: medium-sized; d_gene: -; CDR3nt: TGTGCCAGCAGCTTAAAATGGGATCAGCCCCAGCATTTT; CDR3aa: CASSLKWDQPQHF
j_gene: TRBJ1-6; v_gene: TRBV24-1; abundance: -; d_gene: -; CDR3nt: TGTGCCACCAGTGAAGGATCACACACAAATTCACCCCTCCACTTT; CDR3aa: CATSEGSHTNSPLHF
j_gene: TRBJ2-3; v_gene: TRBV5-6; abundance: -; d_gene: -; CDR3nt: TGTGCCAGCAGCTACTCCGAGGGGGTTACAGATACGCAGTATTTT; CDR3aa: CASSYSEGVTDTQYF
j_gene: TRBJ2-1; v_gene: TRBV11-2; abundance: -; d_gene: TRBD2; CDR3nt: TGTGCCAGCAGCTCGAGAACCGGGACTAGTCTAGTGAATGAGCAGTTCTTC; CDR3aa: CASSSRTGTSLVNEQFF
j_gene: TRBJ1-1; v_gene: TRBV27; abundance: -; d_gene: TRBD1; CDR3nt: TGTGCCAGCAGTCTTTCGGGGGGACAGGGTAAAGCTTTCTTT; CDR3aa: CASSLSGGQGKAFF
j_gene: TRBJ2-6; v_gene: TRBV6-5; abundance: -; d_gene: -; CDR3nt: TGTGCCAGCAGCCTGGGGAACGTCCTGACTTTC; CDR3aa: CASSLGNVLTF
j_gene: TRBJ2-3; v_gene: TRBV27; abundance: few; d_gene: TRBD2; CDR3nt: TGTGCCAGCTCGCTGCGGCTAGCGGGAGGGCCTCTCGCCGGCGATACGCAGTATTTT; CDR3aa: CASSLRLAGGPLAGDTQYF
j_gene: TRBJ2-1; v_gene: TRBV7-9; abundance: once; d_gene: -; CDR3nt: TGTGCCAGCAGCTTAGCGGGGGGCAGGCACAATGAGCAGTTCTTC; CDR3aa: CASSLAGGRHNEQFF
j_gene: TRBJ2-5; v_gene: TRBV9; abundance: -; d_gene: TRBD2; CDR3nt: TGTGCCAGCAGCGTACGTAGCGGGAGGTCACAAGAGACCCAGTACTTC; CDR3aa: CASSVRSGRSQETQYF
j_gene: TRBJ2-7; v_gene: TRBV7-2; abundance: -; d_gene: -; CDR3nt: TGTGCCAGCAGCTTAGCCGTCTTCCGAACCTCCTACGAGCAGTACTTC; CDR3aa: CASSLAVFRTSYEQYF
j_gene: TRBJ2-1; v_gene: TRBV28; abundance: -; d_gene: -; CDR3nt: TGTGCCAGCAGTTTTTTATTGGGGGATGAGCAGTTCTTC; CDR3aa: CASSFLLGDEQFF
j_gene: TRBJ2-5; v_gene: TRBV7-9; abundance: -; d_gene: -; CDR3nt: TGTGCCAGCAGCCCCAACGACTACAGACGCCGGGGGGAGACCCAGTACTTC; CDR3aa: CASSPNDYRRRGETQYF
j_gene: TRBJ2-7; v_gene: TRBV7-9; abundance: -; d_gene: -; CDR3nt: TGTGCCAGCAGCTTAGCGGGAGGGGGCTCCTACGAGCAGTACTTC; CDR3aa: CASSLAGGGSYEQYF
j_gene: TRBJ2-7; v_gene: TRBV20-1; abundance: once; d_gene: -; CDR3nt: TGCAGTGCTAGGAAACAGGACGAGCAGTACTTC; CDR3aa: CSARKQDEQYF
j_gene: TRBJ1-4; v_gene: TRBV7-9; abundance: few; d_gene: TRBD1; CDR3nt: TGTGCCAGCAGCCCGGGACAGTCAACTAATGAAAAACTGTTTTTT; CDR3aa: CASSPGQSTNEKLFF
j_gene: TRBJ2-6; v_gene: TRBV4-1; abundance: -; d_gene: -; CDR3nt: TGCGCCAGCAGCCAAGATCTGACGGACTCTGGGGCCAACGTCCTGACTTTC; CDR3aa: CASSQDLTDSGANVLTF
j_gene: TRBJ1-2; v_gene: TRBV3-1/TRBV3-2; abundance: -; d_gene: -; CDR3nt: TGTGCCAGCAGCCAAGAAGGGAGGCACTATGGCTACACCTTC; CDR3aa: CASSQEGRHYGYTF
j_gene: TRBJ1-5; v_gene: TRBV19; abundance: -; d_gene: -; CDR3nt: TGTGCCAGTAGTATGAGACAAAATCAGCCCCAGCATTTT; CDR3aa: CASSMRQNQPQHF
j_gene: TRBJ2-3; v_gene: TRBV6-1; abundance: once; d_gene: TRBD2; CDR3nt: TGTGCCAGCAGTGAACGGAGCGGGGTCCCCACAGATACGCAGTATTTT; CDR3aa: CASSERSGVPTDTQYF